Each of the 19 T cell receptor beta chains below was sequenced from the same sample in a study of blood T cell repertoires in COVID-19. TCRdb's copy holds only in-frame clones and misses some; the assay was immunoSEQ multiplex PCR. Of over 60,000 clones listed, around 80% are singletons. The sequenced sample was peripheral blood. These receptors came from a human donor in a cohort sampled during active COVID-19.

The chain joins TRBV4-2 to TRBJ2-7, with 11 bases aligning to TRBD2. Germline-derived CDR1 and CDR2 are LGHNA and YNFKEQ. CDR3 size: 16 residues. V lost 4 bases and J lost 0; bases outside the gene matches: 5. CDR3 DNA sequence: TGTGCCAGCAGCCGAGAGACTAGCGGGGACTCCTACGAGCAGTACTTC. The encoded protein is CASSRETSGDSYEQYF.

The chain recombines TRBV10-3 with TRBJ1-4; 7 nucleotides align to TRBD1. CDR3 size: 15 residues. Trimming removed 4 bases from V and 4 bases from J; junction bases left unmatched: 6. CDR1 is ENHRY and CDR2 is SYGVKD in the germline V gene. This chain's CDR3 is CAISGNRGSNEKLFF. CDR3 DNA: TGTGCCATCAGTGGCAACAGGGGCAGTAATGAAAAACTGTTTTTT.

The chain uses TRBV10-3 and TRBJ2-7; 9 positions match TRBD1. The CDR3 length is 13 residues. Germline CDR1 reads ENHRY; CDR2 reads SYGVKD. Trimming took 7 bases from V and 7 from J; bases not matched to a gene: 8. As DNA, the CDR3 is TGTGCCATCACCGGGACAGGGTTGTTTGAGCAGTACTTC. This gives the protein CAITGTGLFEQYF.

The chain combines TRBV11-2 with TRBJ2-7; tentatively, D is TRBD2 (5 bases). This CDR3 is built from 15 residues. Trimming left V 5 bases short and J 2 bases short, with 16 bases between. Germline V gene data show CDR1 as SGHAT and CDR2 as FQNNGV. CDR3 DNA: TGTGCCAGCAGCCCGGGCCGGACTCCCGCCTACGAGCAGTACTTC. Its translation: CASSPGRTPAYEQYF.

The rearrangement uses TRBV4-1 and TRBJ2-7, with D possibly being TRBD2 (5 bases). Looked up from germline, CDR1 is MGHRA and CDR2 is YSYEKL. With 0 bases removed from V and 0 bases from J, the gap between germline ends came to 12 bases. The CDR3 sequence is 16 residues long. The CDR3 sequence: CASSQEFPGSSYEQYF. CDR3 nucleotides: TGCGCCAGCAGCCAAGAGTTTCCGGGGTCCTCCTACGAGCAGTACTTC.

This clone was recorded only once. The CDR3 is CASSFGTSGRTSYEQYF. DNA of the CDR3: TGCGCCAGCAGTTTCGGGACTAGCGGGAGAACCTCCTACGAGCAGTACTTC. V is TRBV5-1 and J is TRBJ2-7, with TRBD2 identical over 14 bases. Germline assignment: CDR1 SGHRS and CDR2 YFSETQ. The CDR3 is made up of 17 amino acids. Losses at the gene ends were 5 bases for V and 0 bases for J; bases not matched to a gene: 7.

The genes are TRBV7-9 and TRBJ2-3; 13 bases align to TRBD2. The junction had 5 bases not matched to a gene; V was cut back by 5 bases and J by 0 bases. The CDR3 is 17 amino acids. CDR1 SEHNR and CDR2 FQNEAQ come from the germline V gene (reference sequence). In DNA, the CDR3 is TGTGCCAGCAGCCCATCGACTAGCGGGGGGAGCACAGATACGCAGTATTTT. Its protein is CASSPSTSGGSTDTQYF.

V usage is TRBV7-9 and J usage is TRBJ2-1; D not resolved. In germline, CDR1 is SEHNR, CDR2 FQNEAQ (reference sequence). V lost 5 bases and J lost 3, with 8 bases in between. The CDR3 is 13 residues long. In DNA form, the CDR3 reads TGTGCCAGCAGCGAACAGAACTACAATGAGCAGTTCTTC. Translating gives CASSEQNYNEQFF.

The chain recombines TRBV27 with TRBJ2-5, with 9 bases identical to TRBD2. The CDR3 spans 17 residues. The V gene end was trimmed by 2 bases and the J gene end by 1 base; junction bases not matched to a gene: 8. Germline V lookup: CDR1 MNHEY, CDR2 SMNVEV (reference sequence). The CDR3 bases are TGTGCCAGCAGTTTACTCCAGACTAGCGGAGGCCAAGAGACCCAGTACTTC. This translates into CASSLLQTSGGQETQYF.

The table lists this clone with a count of one. The genes are TRBV7-9 and TRBJ2-7; TRBD2 matches at 11 bases. V lost 5 bases to trimming and J lost 3 bases; unmatched junction nucleotides: 3. Germline V gene data show CDR1 as SEHNR and CDR2 as FQNEAQ (reference sequence). The CDR3 covers 14 residues. The CDR3 sequence: CASSVSGRGYEQYF. For the CDR3, the DNA is TGTGCCAGCAGCGTTAGCGGGAGGGGCTACGAGCAGTACTTC.

This clone was seen more than once but under ten times. The J gene is TRBJ2-7, the V gene TRBV18; 9 positions agree with TRBD2. In germline, CDR1 is KGHSH, CDR2 LQKENI. V gave up 1 base and J gave up 1 base; unmatched junction bases: 5. The CDR3 consists of 16 residues. The CDR3, as DNA: TGTGCCAGCTCACCACGGGGCGGGAGGGATTCCTACGAGCAGTACTTC. It is translated as CASSPRGGRDSYEQYF.

The chain carries TRBV6-2 or TRBV6-3 and TRBJ2-7; maybe TRBD2 (6 bases). CDR1 and CDR2 from the germline V gene are MNHEY and SVGEGT. This CDR3 contains 15 residues. Trimming left V 1 base short and J 5 bases short, with 15 bases between. The CDR3 DNA sequence: TGTGCCAGCAGTTACTTCGGGACTCGGGGCCACGAGCAGTACTTC. It specifies CASSYFGTRGHEQYF.

The chain's CDR3 is CASSLASGIMNTEAFF. The CDR3 DNA follows: TGTGCCAGCAGCTTGGCCTCAGGAATCATGAACACTGAAGCTTTCTTT. The J gene is TRBJ1-1, the V gene TRBV5-4; D gene uncertain. The germline V gene encodes CDR1 SGHNT and CDR2 YYREEE (reference sequence). Trimming took off 0 bases at V and 0 bases at J, with 12 bases between the two ends. CDR3 length: 16 amino acids.

The chain joins TRBV12-3 or TRBV12-4 to TRBJ2-5, with D perhaps TRBD1 (6 bases). The CDR3 is made up of 13 amino acids. V lost 6 bases to trimming and J lost 3 bases, with 11 bases between them. CDR3 sequence reads: CASRYRVEETQYF. The DNA of the CDR3 is TGTGCCAGCAGATACAGGGTAGAAGAGACCCAGTACTTC.

V is TRBV6-1 and J is TRBJ1-5; 7 nucleotides agree with TRBD1. The J segment lost 2 bases and the V segment lost 0 bases, leaving 1 base of the junction unmatched. Germline CDR1 is MNHNS and CDR2 is SASEGT. The CDR3 totals 15 residues. CDR3 nucleotide sequence: TGTGCCAGCAGTGAAGCAGGGGGCCGCAATCAGCCCCAGCATTTT. This gives the protein CASSEAGGRNQPQHF.

The genes are TRBV11-3 and TRBJ1-4, with no clear D. The CDR3 contains 14 residues. The germline V gene has CDR1 SGHNT and CDR2 YENEEA. V lost 6 bases and J 7 bases, leaving 15 bases between the germline ends. CDR3 region: CASRTPGVGEKLFF. CDR3 nucleotide sequence: TGTGCCAGCAGGACACCGGGAGTGGGTGAAAAACTGTTTTTT.

There are a few counts of this clone. The V call is TRBV11-3, the J call TRBJ2-1; TRBD1 might be the D (6 bases). The V gene's germline CDR1 is SGHNT and CDR2 YENEEA. Trimming took 3 bases from V and 7 from J, leaving 10 bases between them. The CDR3 sequence is 13 residues long. CDR3: CASSFRGVNEQFF. Here the CDR3 DNA reads TGTGCCAGCAGCTTCAGGGGTGTGAATGAGCAGTTCTTC.

This clone has just one count. V gene TRBV18 combines with J gene TRBJ1-2; TRBD1 agrees at 10 bases. Germline CDR1 is KGHSH and CDR2 is LQKENI. With 4 bases clipped from V and 4 bases from J, the junction kept 9 bases outside the gene matches. CDR3 length: 16 amino acids. The CDR3: CASSRQGQGTGYGYTF. CDR3 in DNA: TGTGCCAGCTCACGCCAGGGACAGGGGACCGGCTATGGCTACACCTTC.

The chain uses TRBV7-9 and TRBJ1-1; D is perhaps TRBD1 (6 bases). V dropped 8 bases and J dropped 6 bases, with 13 bases sitting between them. The CDR3 extends over 12 amino acids. Per germline, CDR1 SEHNR and CDR2 FQNEAQ (reference sequence). CDR3 nucleotide sequence: TGTGCCAGCGAACAGGGAATGTCTGAAGCTTTCTTT. Translation: CASEQGMSEAFF.